The 29 T cell receptor beta chains presented below share a single source sample, sequenced in a study of prognosis after radiotherapy for stage I lung cancer. Starting from genomic DNA, TCR beta CDR3 was amplified through two-round multiplex PCR. Amplification during the initial PCR round employed primers specific to each TRBV and TRBJ gene. MiXCR was run by TCRdb on the multiplex PCR reads, yielding one entry per CDR3 protein. Of under 20,000 distinct CDR3 sequences in the sample, 45% to 50% were seen once. The specimen was PBMCs, collected before or after stereotactic body radiation therapy (not recorded which). These receptors were obtained from a donor over 45 with non-small cell lung cancer.

The gene calls are TRBV5-1 and TRBJ2-1; 12 positions match TRBD1. Germline V lookup: CDR1 SGHRS, CDR2 YFSETQ. The CDR3 is 17 amino acids. The junction had 8 bases not matched to a gene; V was cut back by 0 bases and J by 7 bases. In nucleotides, the CDR3 is TGCGCCAGCAGCTTGGGTGGGGGACAGGGGGCGAGAAATGAGCAGTTCTTC. The encoded protein is CASSLGGGQGARNEQFF.

In its sample, this clonotype was seen once. The V call is TRBV19, the J call TRBJ1-5; perhaps TRBD1 as D (5 bases). The CDR3 consists of 12 residues. CDR1 is LNHDA, CDR2 SQIVND, per germline (reference sequence). V was shortened by 6 bases and J by 14 bases, with 17 bases between the two germline ends. The DNA for the CDR3 is TGTGCCAGTAGCTTACAGGATAAGACCGAGCATTTT. Translating gives CASSLQDKTEHF.

To note about this clonotype: A read error may be the cause here, since a much bigger clone is one base away. This rearrangement joins TRBV9 to TRBJ2-5, with D possibly called TRBD1 or TRBD2 (6 bases each). The CDR3 runs to 12 residues. Germline V gene lookup returns CDR1 SGDLS and CDR2 YYNGEE. Trimming pared 4 bases from V and 7 bases from J, leaving 11 bases between. CDR3 amino acids: CASSLEGGTQYF. The DNA of the CDR3 is TGTGCCAGCAGCTTAGAGGGGGGGACCCAGTACTTC.

On this clonotype: An end of the junction does not agree with germline; a read error may underlie this. The rearrangement uses TRBV2 and TRBJ2-5; D possibly corresponds to TRBD2 (5 bases). Germline V gives CDR1 SNHLY, CDR2 FYNNEI. The CDR3 runs 16 residues. The CDR3 spells CASSEALLDCRKTQYF. CDR3 sequence (DNA): TGTGCCAGCAGCGAAGCGCTTCTGGACTGTAGGAAGACCCAGTACTTC.

This clonotype is classed as medium-sized (0.01 to 0.1%). This chain links TRBV19 with TRBJ1-6; no definite D call. V lost 3 bases and J 9 bases, leaving 12 bases between the germline ends. CDR1 is LNHDA, CDR2 SQIVND, per germline (reference sequence). The CDR3 runs to 14 residues. The CDR3 DNA sequence: TGTGCCAGTAGTATTGCAGGATTGGGTTCACCCCTCCACTTT. This encodes CASSIAGLGSPLHF. Full variable domain (outside the CDR3, taken from reference TRBV19 and TRBJ1-6): DGGITQSPKYLFRKEGQNVTLSCEQNLNHDAMYWYRQDPGQGLRLIYYSQIVNDFQKGDIAEGYSVSREKKESFPLTVTSAQKNPTAFYLCASSIAGLGSPLHFGNGTRLTVT.

This clonotype has a count of ten or more. This chain connects TRBV6-1 to TRBJ2-2; D call uncertain. The CDR3 runs to 13 residues. V lost 0 bases, J lost 11 bases, and 10 bases lay in between. CDR1 is MNHNS, CDR2 SASEGT, per germline. The CDR3, as DNA: TGTGCCAGCAGTGAAGCGCCAAAGCGAGAGCTGTTTTTT. Its protein is CASSEAPKRELFF.

This clonotype is classed as hyperexpanded. The J gene is TRBJ1-5, the V gene TRBV30; TRBD1 agrees at 8 bases. The V segment lost 3 bases and the J segment 2 bases; nucleotides outside the gene matches: 6. The CDR3 loop spans 15 amino acids. Per germline, CDR1 GTSNPN and CDR2 SVGIG (reference sequence). CDR3 protein: CAWRASDRGNQPQHF. For the CDR3, the DNA is TGTGCCTGGAGGGCATCGGACAGGGGCAATCAGCCCCAGCATTTT.

The V gene is TRBV29-1, the J gene TRBJ2-5; 10 bases map to TRBD2. The V segment lost 7 bases and the J segment 3 bases; nucleotides outside the gene matches: 11. Germline CDR1 and CDR2: SQVTM and ANQGSEA. This CDR3 spans 15 amino acids. The CDR3 nucleotides are TGCAGCGCTTCCCTCGGGACTAGCGCGGAAGAGACCCAGTACTTC. It encodes CSASLGTSAEETQYF.

This clonotype appeared a few times. Just one base apart from a much larger clone, this may be a read error. A read error is likely, as this CDR3 ends without the conserved phenylalanine or tryptophan. The rearrangement uses TRBV28 and TRBJ1-5; no clear D. This CDR3 contains 14 residues. V lost 8 bases to trimming and J lost 3 bases, with 14 bases between them. Germline lookup yields CDR1 MDHEN and CDR2 SYDVKM. The CDR3 is CASHKGRFNQPQHL. The CDR3 region has the DNA TGTGCCAGCCACAAAGGACGGTTCAATCAGCCCCAGCATCTT.

This clonotype was observed a single time. With only one base between it and a far larger clone, this is likely a read error. The chain combines TRBV6-1 with TRBJ2-1, with 9 bases that match TRBD2. Germline assignment: CDR1 MNHNS and CDR2 SASEGT. The CDR3 has 15 amino acids. Unmatched junction bases numbered 13, after V lost 6 bases and J lost 10 bases. The chain's CDR3 is CASSRTGLAPYEQFF. The CDR3 nucleotides are TGTGCCAGCAGCCGCACGGGACTAGCCCCCTACGAGCAGTTCTTC.

The chain has TRBV12-3 or TRBV12-4 and TRBJ1-4; TRBD1 aligns across 8 bases. The junction had 6 bases not matched to a gene; V was cut back by 8 bases and J by 10 bases. The CDR3 loop spans 12 amino acids. For the CDR3, the DNA is TGTGCCAGCTCACAGGGGGGCGCAAAACTGTTTTTT. It translates to CASSQGGAKLFF.

With respect to this clonotype: It is likely a read error: a sequence one base away is far more abundant. The V call is TRBV10-3, the J call TRBJ2-1; 14 bases map to TRBD2. The germline gives CDR1 ENHRY, CDR2 SYGVKD. The CDR3 is 16 amino acids. The V segment lost 4 bases and the J segment 8 bases; nucleotides outside the gene matches: 7. CDR3 sequence (DNA): TGTGCCATCAGTGCGGGGCGACTAGCGGGAGGGGATGAGCAGTTCTTC. Its protein is CAISAGRLAGGDEQFF.

This clonotype was picked up many times. The chain employs TRBV7-8 and TRBJ1-3; D uncertain. Trimming took off 5 bases at V and 1 base at J, with 12 bases between the two ends. CDR3 size: 15 residues. CDR1 and CDR2 (germline): SGHVS, FQNEAQ. DNA of the CDR3: TGTGCCAGCAGCCAGAGAAGACAATCTGGAAACACCATATATTTT. Protein: CASSQRRQSGNTIYF.

The CDR3 coding sequence is TGTGCCAGCAGTCATCTCCCGGGACTAGCGGGAGTTGGGCAGTTCTTC. This encodes CASSHLPGLAGVGQFF. The chain uses TRBV12-3 or TRBV12-4 and TRBJ2-1, with 14 bases aligning to TRBD2. V lost 5 bases to trimming and J lost 12 bases; unmatched junction nucleotides: 12. The CDR3 is made up of 16 amino acids.

The chain is built from TRBV19 and TRBJ2-1; 10 bases align to TRBD1. The CDR3 is 14 residues long. V lost 4 bases and J lost 12; bases outside the gene matches: 9. Germline CDR1 is LNHDA and CDR2 is SQIVND (reference sequence). The CDR3 nucleotides are TGTGCCAGTAGTAGACCCGGGACAGGGGTCGGGCAGTTCTTC. Encoded protein: CASSRPGTGVGQFF.

This clonotype was counted at least ten times. The chain uses TRBV11-2 and TRBJ2-5; tentatively, D is TRBD1 (5 bases). The CDR3 totals 13 residues. V was clipped by 7 bases and J by 1 base, with 10 bases between them. From germline, CDR1 is SGHAT and CDR2 FQNNGV. CDR3 region: CASKAGSQETQYF. In nucleotides, the CDR3 is TGTGCCAGCAAAGCAGGGTCCCAAGAGACCCAGTACTTC.

This clonotype has at least ten counts. The chain employs TRBV5-1 and TRBJ2-7; TRBD1 is a possible D gene (6 bases). V was pared by 5 bases and J by 4 bases, with 16 bases between. Germline V CDR1 and CDR2: SGHRS, YFSETQ. The CDR3 contains 14 residues. CDR3 loop: CASRSNTQGYEQYF. As DNA, the CDR3 is TGCGCCAGCAGATCAAACACACAGGGATACGAGCAGTACTTC.

The chain employs TRBV19 and TRBJ2-3, with 14 positions matching TRBD2. The V segment lost 4 bases and the J segment 4 bases; nucleotides outside the gene matches: 7. Germline loops: CDR1 LNHDA, CDR2 SQIVND (reference sequence). The CDR3 spans 17 residues. CDR3 region: CASSTGTSGSLADTQYF. In DNA form, the CDR3 reads TGTGCCAGTAGTACCGGGACTAGCGGGAGTTTGGCAGATACGCAGTATTTT.

With regard to this clonotype: It differs at one base from a far larger clone, so likely a read error. The gene calls are TRBV6-9 and TRBJ2-7; 9 positions agree with TRBD2. Germline CDR1 is MNHGY and CDR2 is SVAAGI. This CDR3 has 16 residues. The CDR3: CASSYSTLAGSYDQYF. CDR3 DNA: TGTGCCAGCAGTTACTCGACTCTAGCGGGATCCTACGATCAGTACTTC.

Of note for this clonotype: A far more abundant clone sits one base away, making this likely a read error. The chain recombines TRBV6-2 or TRBV6-3 with TRBJ1-1; no reliable D call. Trimming cost V 6 bases and J 8 bases, with 13 bases left between them. Germline loops: CDR1 MNHEY, CDR2 SVGEGT. This CDR3 has 12 amino acids. CDR3 sequence (DNA): TGTGCCAGCAGCCCAGCGATGGGAGAAGCTTTCTTT. This encodes CASSPAMGEAFF.

This clonotype was found once. The chain employs TRBV7-2 and TRBJ2-7; D might be TRBD2 (5 bases). Per germline, CDR1 SGHTA and CDR2 FQGNSA. Deletions cut 1 base from V and 6 bases from J, with 10 bases between. The CDR3 spans 13 residues. CDR3 sequence (DNA): TGTGCCAGCAGCTTAGGTAGCGTGGGCGAGCAGTACTTC. It is translated as CASSLGSVGEQYF.

This chain connects TRBV28 to TRBJ2-1, with 10 bases fitting TRBD2. Germline V gene data show CDR1 as MDHEN and CDR2 as SYDVKM. This CDR3 has 16 amino acids. Germline trimming cut 6 bases from V and 2 bases from J; bases unmatched to any gene: 7. The CDR3 spells CASSAASGGTYNEQFF. The CDR3 coding sequence is TGTGCCAGCAGCGCTGCTAGCGGGGGAACCTACAATGAGCAGTTCTTC.

The chain uses TRBV2 and TRBJ2-3; 13 positions match TRBD2. The CDR3 consists of 19 residues. J lost 2 bases, V lost 7 bases, and 15 bases had no gene match. Germline V gene lookup returns CDR1 SNHLY and CDR2 FYNNEI. The CDR3 protein is CASIKSPEGLAGPTDTQYF. The CDR3 DNA follows: TGTGCCAGCATAAAGAGCCCCGAGGGACTAGCGGGACCCACAGATACGCAGTATTTT.

There are many counts of this clonotype. V usage is TRBV7-9 and J usage is TRBJ2-1; perhaps D is TRBD1 or TRBD2 (5 bases each). The CDR3 spans 14 residues. Germline V gives CDR1 SEHNR, CDR2 FQNEAQ (reference sequence). The V and J ends lost 4 bases and 1 base respectively, with 8 bases between them. DNA of the CDR3: TGTGCCAGCAGCTCGGGACCGTCCTACAATGAGCAGTTCTTC. Encoded protein: CASSSGPSYNEQFF.

This clonotype was observed at least ten times. The V gene is TRBV12-5, the J gene TRBJ2-7, with a possible D match to TRBD1 (5 bases). The CDR3 loop spans 15 amino acids. Germline values: CDR1 LGHNT, CDR2 FRNRAP. V was pared by 5 bases and J by 5 bases, with 19 bases between. Written as DNA, the CDR3 is TGTGCTAGTGGTCAAACTACAGGAGTTAGGCACGAGCAGTACTTC. Residues: CASGQTTGVRHEQYF. Together with reference TRBV12-5 and TRBJ2-7, the CDR3 gives the full variable domain: DARVTQTPRHKVTEMGQEVTMRCQPILGHNTVFWYRQTMMQGLELLAYFRNRAPLDDSGMPKDRFSAEMPDATLATLKIQPSEPRDSAVYFCASGQTTGVRHEQYFGPGTRLTVT.

Of note for this clonotype: With a far larger clone one base away, a read error is the likely cause. The chain couples TRBV6-6 to TRBJ1-3; D is unclear. Trimming shortened V by 0 bases and J by 0 bases, and 15 bases separated the two germline ends. Germline V gives CDR1 MNHNY, CDR2 SVGAGI (reference sequence). The CDR3 consists of 18 residues. CDR3 sequence: CASSYSLAGVGSGNTIYF. DNA for the CDR3: TGTGCCAGCAGTTACTCGTTGGCAGGAGTAGGCTCTGGAAACACCATATATTTT.

A remark on this clonotype: Mismatch with germline at one junction end may stem from a read error. The chain links TRBV6-2 or TRBV6-3 to TRBJ2-1; D might be TRBD2 (5 bases). The CDR3 has 16 amino acids. Germline CDR1 reads MNHEY; CDR2 reads SVGEGT. Here the CDR3 reads CASSSSPQTRVGEKFF. The CDR3 region has the DNA TGTGCCAGCAGCTCCAGCCCTCAAACTAGAGTGGGTGAGAAGTTCTTC.

Turning to this clonotype: One base separates it from a far larger clone, so it is likely a read error. The V and J genes are TRBV6-4 and TRBJ2-1; D is undetermined. The CDR3 is 17 amino acids. Germline assignment: CDR1 MRHNA and CDR2 SNTAGT. For the CDR3, the DNA is TGTGCCAGCAGTTACTCGGCAAGGCGAATAGTGAACAATGAGCAGTTCTTC. As protein: CASSYSARRIVNNEQFF.

This clonotype came up many times. The genes are TRBV2 and TRBJ2-7; tentatively, D is TRBD2 (6 bases). The CDR3 sequence is 14 residues long. V lost 1 base and J 4 bases, leaving 11 bases between the germline ends. Looked up from germline, CDR1 is SNHLY and CDR2 is FYNNEI. CDR3 coding DNA: TGTGCCAGCAGTGAAGGTGGGAGCGGGTACGAGCAGTACTTC. Its protein is CASSEGGSGYEQYF. The full variable domain, its missing parts supplied by reference TRBV2 and TRBJ2-7, is EPEVTQTPSHQVTQMGQEVILRCVPISNHLYFYWYRQILGQKVEFLVSFYNNEISEKSEIFDDQFSVERPDGSNFTLKIRSTKLEDSAMYFCASSEGGSGYEQYFGPGTRLTVT.